Each of the 8 T cell receptor beta chains below was sequenced from the same sample in a study of cytomegalovirus exposure and HLA in healthy donors. The PCR was carried out with 60 Vbeta primers and 13 Jbeta primers. Clones were read by immunoSEQ multiplex PCR, and TCRdb kept only the in-frame ones, dropping some. Of 130,000 or so clones detected, around four fifths appear once; the ten largest clones hold 5% to 6.5%. The sample comprised PBMCs. Every receptor here comes from a man aged 25 to 45 in good health and CMV-seronegative.

This chain connects TRBV30 to TRBJ1-1; D ambiguous. Germline lookup yields CDR1 GTSNPN and CDR2 SVGIG (reference sequence). This CDR3 contains 13 residues. Trimming took off 0 bases at V and 5 bases at J, with 10 bases between the two ends. CDR3 amino acids: CAWSVTLRTEAFF. CDR3 nucleotide sequence: TGTGCCTGGAGTGTTACCCTGAGGACTGAAGCTTTCTTT.

V and J are TRBV5-1 and TRBJ2-4; D is perhaps TRBD1 (6 bases). The CDR3 is made up of 14 amino acids. V gave up 3 bases and J gave up 3 bases, with 10 bases separating them. CDR1 and CDR2 (germline): SGHRS, YFSETQ. The CDR3 is CASSSGTHKNIQYF. The CDR3 nucleotides are TGCGCCAGCAGCTCCGGGACACACAAAAACATTCAGTACTTC.

V gene TRBV28 combines with J gene TRBJ1-4, with a possible D match to TRBD1 (6 bases). The CDR3 is 16 residues long. Looked up from germline, CDR1 is MDHEN and CDR2 is SYDVKM. Trimming removed 2 bases at V and 3 bases at J, with 13 bases between. The DNA of the CDR3 is TGTGCCAGCAGTTTAGGCAGGGGACCAGCTAATGAAAAACTGTTTTTT. Translated, it gives CASSLGRGPANEKLFF.

This clone was observed a handful of times. The chain recombines TRBV6-1 with TRBJ1-5; unclear D gene. The CDR3 contains 15 residues. The germline V gene has CDR1 MNHNS and CDR2 SASEGT. The V gene lost 1 base and the J gene lost 0 bases, with 7 bases spanning the gap. The CDR3 is CASSEEQTSNQPQHF. Here the CDR3 DNA reads TGTGCCAGCAGTGAAGAACAGACTAGCAATCAGCCCCAGCATTTT.

For the CDR3, the DNA is TGTGCCACCAGCAGAGATACGGCGGGAGGGCAGTTCTTC. Amino acid sequence: CATSRDTAGGQFF. The chain joins TRBV15 to TRBJ2-1, with TRBD2 identical over 8 bases. CDR1 is LNHNV and CDR2 is YYDKDF in the germline V gene (reference sequence). This CDR3 comprises 13 residues. The trim removed 0 bases at V and 12 bases at J, leaving 4 bases unmatched.

The chain carries TRBV6-5 and TRBJ2-7, with 8 bases that match TRBD1. The V segment lost 3 bases and the J segment 4 bases; nucleotides outside the gene matches: 8. Germline V lookup: CDR1 MNHEY, CDR2 SVGAGI. The CDR3 sequence is 15 residues long. CDR3 amino acids: CASSYFRTGKYEQYF. The CDR3 DNA follows: TGTGCCAGCAGTTATTTTAGGACAGGGAAGTACGAGCAGTACTTC.

V usage is TRBV28 and J usage is TRBJ1-5, with D possibly being TRBD1 (5 bases). V was shortened by 6 bases and J by 9 bases, with 12 bases between the two germline ends. The CDR3 loop spans 12 amino acids. CDR1 MDHEN and CDR2 SYDVKM come from the germline V gene. The CDR3 is CASRRGEGPQHF. As DNA, the CDR3 is TGTGCCAGCAGGCGGGGCGAGGGGCCCCAGCATTTT.

Notes on this clone: One end of the junction does not line up with germline, which may come from a read error. This chain connects TRBV7-2 to TRBJ2-7; D may be TRBD1 (6 bases). CDR1 and CDR2 from the germline V gene are SGHTA and FQGNSA. The CDR3 runs to 13 residues. CDR3 residues: CASSLGISGHPNF. Written as DNA, the CDR3 is TGTGCCAGCAGCTTGGGGATTTCGGGACACCCCAACTTC.